This T cell receptor (beta chain) was captured in a study of blood T cells in healthy people across ages. Deletions cut 0 bases from V and 9 bases from J, with 15 bases between. This CDR3 has 15 residues. Germline-derived CDR1 and CDR2 are LGHNA and YNFKEQ. Overall study findings and caveats: Estimates of diversity drawn from one million T cells were considered underestimates. When set beside aged donors, long-lived donors presented more naive CD4+ cells and higher diversity. Because sorting was not performed, PBMCs prevented conclusive naive versus antigen-experienced comparison. The study found TCR beta diversity correlated strongly with naive T cell percentage.

This clonotype was detected once. Its antigen is not identified. Then a second PCR, running roughly 7 to 12 cycles, was carried out with a sample-barcoded 5' primer and a J-beta primer mix. MiXCR, applied by TCRdb to the 5' RACE reads, yields one record per CDR3 protein. Of approximately 880,000 distinct CDR3 sequences in the sample, about 44% are singletons; the top ten hold 13%. The sample was blood. The clonotype comes from a man aged 25-45 years in good health. The rearrangement links TRBV4-2 to TRBJ1-5; D possibly corresponds to TRBD1 (6 bases). The CDR3 protein is CASSQDLGGLGPQHF. Here the CDR3 DNA reads TGTGCCAGCAGCCAAGATTTGGGGGGCCTGGGGCCCCAGCATTTT.